Listed below are T cell receptor beta chains from one sample, sequenced in a study of monozygotic twins with inflammatory bowel disease. TCRdb reworked the 5' RACE reads into one entry per CDR3 protein, no DNA. Its table lists 200,000 to 250,000 distinct CDR3 sequences. Specimen: blood. The receptors originated from a human donor with ulcerative colitis or Crohn's disease, or a healthy co-twin of an affected twin (not recorded which). Both conserved end residues are part of each CDR3. The order of the fields is V gene, J gene, CDR3 protein.

TRBV19	TRBJ1-1	CASSKTALNDEAFF
TRBV20-1	TRBJ2-1	CSALDREIYNEQFF
TRBV10-3	TRBJ2-1	CAIRVMGLAGVNEQFF
TRBV11-2	TRBJ1-4	CASSLDLSWGRGKTNEKLFF
TRBV7-2	TRBJ1-5	CASSLERNINQPQHF
TRBV5-1	TRBJ2-2	CASSPMGGTGELFF
TRBV5-5	TRBJ1-2	CASSLEGPTYGYTF
TRBV18	TRBJ2-7	CASSPVTGLLDEQYF
TRBV20-1	TRBJ2-7	CSARTPTGAPYEQYF
TRBV10-3	TRBJ2-2	CAIMRGINTGELFF
TRBV7-9	TRBJ2-3	CASSPGVNREIDTQYF
TRBV7-9	TRBJ2-1	CASSQRQGRPTDEQFF
TRBV13	TRBJ1-2	CASSLRAGNGYGYTF
TRBV4-2	TRBJ2-5	CASSPPPGTSGFIGETQYF
TRBV7-3	TRBJ2-1	CASSLMAGDEQFF
TRBV6-1	TRBJ1-2	CASRPTYGYTF
TRBV29-1	TRBJ1-2	CSVAGVANYGYTF
TRBV3-1	TRBJ1-2	CASSHPKNYGYTF
TRBV5-1	TRBJ2-1	CASSLWRDEQFF
TRBV10-3	TRBJ1-2	CATNNPRDGYTF
TRBV5-4	TRBJ1-3	CASSIEYNLGNTIYF